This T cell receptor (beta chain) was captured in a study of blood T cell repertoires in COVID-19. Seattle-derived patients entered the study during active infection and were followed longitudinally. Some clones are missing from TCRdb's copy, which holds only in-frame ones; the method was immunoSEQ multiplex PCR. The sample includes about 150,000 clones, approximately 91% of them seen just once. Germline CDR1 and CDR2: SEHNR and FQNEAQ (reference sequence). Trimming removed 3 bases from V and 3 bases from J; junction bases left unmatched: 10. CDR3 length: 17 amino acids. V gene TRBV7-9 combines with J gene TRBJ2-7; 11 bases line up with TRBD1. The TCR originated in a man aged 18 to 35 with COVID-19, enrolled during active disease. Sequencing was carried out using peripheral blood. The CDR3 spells CASSFGTGGFSGYEQYF. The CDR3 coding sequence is TGTGCCAGCAGCTTCGGGACAGGGGGTTTTTCGGGCTACGAGCAGTACTTC.